The entry that follows covers one TCR beta chain sequence. The data originate from a study of blood T cell repertoires in COVID-19. As for the study in general: Samples came from the United States, Italy and Spain, spanning acute and convalescent COVID-19.

As processed by the authors: Amplification of reference gene primers was used by the study to estimate nucleated cell counts. The assay was immunoSEQ multiplex PCR, and TCRdb's table has in-frame clones only and misses some. V, J and clone size derive from that table, while D and trimming were established from the DNA sequence. The sample includes some 360,000 clones, approximately 91% of them seen just once. The germline CDR1 and CDR2 sequences are SGHRS and YFSETQ. The CDR3 sequence is 15 residues long. Trimming removed 1 base at V and 0 bases at J, with 9 bases between. Study members were between roughly 18 and 89 years old and lived in some 22 US regions. Cohort placement rested on clinical history that participants reported themselves.

The sequencing sample was made of PBMCs or T cells enriched from blood (not recorded which). The receptor comes from a young woman who had been exposed to COVID-19. The genes are TRBV5-1 and TRBJ2-3, with D uncertain. The DNA for the CDR3 is TGCGCCAGCAGCTTGAGGCAGACAAGCACAGATACGCAGTATTTT. Protein sequence: CASSLRQTSTDTQYF.